Here is one TCR beta chain with its context. The antigen is undetermined. Cultured CD4+ T cells had their DNA profiled by the Oncomine TCR Beta short-read assay. A single record per CDR3 protein comes from TCRdb applying MiXCR to the PCR reads. The table has over 8,500 distinct CDR3 sequences, about 60% seen once; the top ten hold 20% to 25%. The CDR3 runs 12 residues. Trimming left V 7 bases short and J 9 bases short, with 10 bases between. The germline V gene has CDR1 LGHDT and CDR2 YNNKEL (reference sequence). The sample comes from a study of vaccination and CD4 T cells after COVID-19. Stated treatment: roughly 10-day PBMC culture with coronavirus spike peptide pools or control peptides (ViraFEST assay).

This receptor was identified in a human donor who had recovered from COVID-19. Sequencing was done on a sample of CD4+ T cells from blood, cultured in vitro. The rearrangement uses TRBV3-1 and TRBJ1-6; D unresolved. CDR3 in amino acids: CASKTIGSPLHF. For the CDR3, the DNA is TGTGCCAGCAAAACAATAGGTTCACCCCTCCACTTT.